This TCR beta chain stems from a study of cytotoxic CD8 clonotypes in ibrutinib-treated CLL (dated by TCRdb to about 2021). About the study as a whole: The cohort was composed of some ten relapsed/refractory and about 15 treatment-naive patients; IGHV unmutated status was identified in roughly 17 patients. Every remission and progressive disease sample was obtained while ibrutinib was still being received by the patients. Of the 90 or so participants in the trial, about two dozen had longitudinal samples available. On average, each sample yielded 250,000 to 300,000 productive templates and 94,082 productive rearrangements. Response samples were taken after a median of 12 months on treatment, ranging from about 6 to 40 months. Cryopreserved peripheral blood mononuclear cells were obtained before treatment, at response, and at either sustained remission or disease progression. Responses were partial in approximately 24 patients and complete in 2; after median approximately 5.5 years follow-up, roughly 14 stayed in remission and approximately 12 progressed. Broad study findings and their caveats: Clonality increased at ibrutinib response, stayed stable in sustained remission, and fell back toward baseline at progression. Baseline clonality exceeded that of age-matched healthy donors and correlated strongly with circulating CD8+ T-cell counts. Lymph node repertoires were not examined, and the timing of sampling was not matched between patients in sustained remission and those whose disease progressed. Public clonotypes were rare and either shrank or stayed stable during treatment, and the rise in clonality at ibrutinib response reflected expansion of private clonotypes.

A MiSeq instrument was used for deep resolution sequencing, which targeted depths ranging from 1 in 1 million up to 1 in 200,000 T cells, with coverage averaging 10x for each clonotype. The immunoSEQ hsTCRB Kit was used to generate TCR beta libraries. Concerning the study's data processing: Data were analyzed with ImmunoSEQ Data Assistant and ImmunoSEQ Analyzer, with V, D and J genes assigned per IMGT definitions. Clonality, with values ranging from 0 to 1, was calculated as one minus the normalized Shannon entropy of productive rearrangement frequencies. Only overrepresented clonotypes making up at least 0.05% of each patient's repertoire were included in the public clonotype analysis. Thirteen age-matched healthy donor repertoires from immuneACCESS were used as controls for clonality. The table was pulled from immuneACCESS by TCRdb, which kept in-frame rearrangements only. Such tables lose some clones; where checked, under half of the loss comes from unresolved V genes, and the rest has no known cause. The DNA gave D and trimming, while V, J and clone size come from that table. In this sample the table shows fewer than 400,000 clones, roughly two thirds of which occur a single time. The ten most abundant clones make up about 5.9% of the sample.

CDR1 and CDR2 are read off the germline V gene as SGDLS and YYNGEE. V is reduced by 1 base and J by 0 bases, leaving a spacing of 10 bases between them. The CDR3 contains 16 residues, cysteine and phenylalanine counted. CDR3 DNA only is kept here, 48 bases in frame from base 1. Approximately 2 micrograms of genomic DNA were extracted from cryopreserved PBMCs for TCR beta library preparation. High-throughput TCR beta sequencing was performed on longitudinal blood samples from CLL patients receiving ibrutinib monotherapy. The patients took part in an open-label, single-center phase 2 trial of ibrutinib monotherapy. About this clone itself: Its antigen is currently not known. No much larger clonotype is one base removed from it; base qualities were not supplied.

The receptor's source is a human donor with chronic lymphocytic leukemia. This sequence uses TRBV9 and TRBJ2-2; a tentative D match to TRBD2 spans 6 bases. The sample consisted of PBMCs, taken after 36 months of ibrutinib treatment. The DNA sequence is TGTGCCAGCAGCGTATACGGCGGGGCGAACACCGGGGAGCTGTTTTTT. This yields the protein CASSVYGGANTGELFF.